Described below is a single T cell receptor (beta chain) sequence and its context. Clones were sequenced by immunoSEQ multiplex PCR, and TCRdb holds only the in-frame ones, with some missing. The data show tens of thousands of clones, more than 75% seen once. This entry comes from a study of T cell changes during pregnancy in multiple sclerosis. The input for sequencing was CD8+ T cells from peripheral blood mononuclear cells, taken in the first trimester of pregnancy. This TCR was recovered from a female donor in good health, enrolled as a control in a pregnancy study.

Here the CDR3 reads CASQTSGRPYNEQFF. The DNA for the CDR3 is TGTGCCAGTCAGACGAGCGGGAGGCCCTACAATGAGCAGTTCTTC. The genes are TRBV27 and TRBJ2-1; TRBD2 aligns across 9 bases. Unmatched junction bases numbered 8, after V lost 9 bases and J lost 2 bases. The CDR3 is made up of 15 amino acids. CDR1 and CDR2 from the germline V gene are MNHEY and SMNVEV (reference sequence).